This T cell receptor (beta chain) came from a study of blood T cell repertoires in COVID-19 (dated by TCRdb to 2020 to 2021). Background for the entire study: Collaborator samples came from the United States, Italy and Spain and covered acute and convalescent phases of COVID-19. A de-identified subject ID, COVID-19 status, age in years and sex were almost always included in the sample metadata. Where available, HLA class I and class II types were obtained from metadata supplied by the sample provider rather than from assay-based typing. The repertoires were released in a freely available public database intended as a resource for research on the immune response to SARS-CoV-2. The prospective study material was composed of cDNA or gDNA derived from T cells, B-cell-depleted T cells, or PBMCs. Subjects who had been exposed to COVID-19, were actively infected with it, or had recovered from it provided the deeply sampled blood TCRbeta repertoires that made up the dataset. Samples were obtained from the ongoing ImmuneRACE study (first 160 participants) and from 1,254 subjects provided by 6 global collaborators. Here is what the overall study found, with its caveats: The quantity of clinical and demographic metadata differed by source and by participant and was supplied without curation.

A second Seattle source provided samples from volunteer blood donors who had recovered from COVID-19. Collaborating institutions collected whole blood in K2EDTA tubes following their own protocols. For TCRbeta analysis, collaborator samples were shipped as frozen whole blood, as isolated PBMCs, or as DNA extracted from either sample type. In regard to this clone: Its antigen remains undetermined. Base qualities are not provided; no much larger clone lies one nucleotide away.

The immunoSEQ Assay, a bias-controlled multiplex PCR, was used to amplify TCRbeta CDR3 regions from genomic DNA. Processing in the source paper ran as follows. The number of nucleated cells in each sample was estimated by amplification of reference gene primers within the assay. Sequence reads were collapsed and filtered to measure the absolute abundance of every unique TCRbeta CDR3 rearrangement. For each sample, productive Simpson clonality was calculated by taking the square root of Simpson's diversity index across productive rearrangements. TCRdb mirrors the immuneACCESS table, restricted to in-frame sequences. Some clones are absent from its copies; in checked studies, under half trace to an unresolved V gene, and the reason for the others is unknown. Clone size and V and J calls were adopted from that table, with D and trimming inferred from the DNA. This sample has some 300,000 clones in its table, and 88% of those were observed once. The ten top clones hold under 8% of the sample.

Based on the germline V gene, the CDR1 and CDR2 sequences are SGHVS and FQNEAQ. For this chain, trimming is 3 bases at the V end and 6 bases at the J end, and the number of junction bases without a gene match is 10. Taken from cysteine to phenylalanine, the CDR3 has 17 residues. CDR3 DNA only is kept here, 51 bases in frame from base 1. The receptor was isolated from a woman aged 30 to 39 who had recovered from COVID-19. The rearranged chain carries TRBV7-8 and TRBJ2-7; TRBD2 fits 14 bases in the junction. The sample taken for sequencing was peripheral blood. The DNA is as follows: TGTGCCAGCAGCTTCCGACTAGCGGGGGGGACAGGAGGCGAGCAGTACTTC. The translation is CASSFRLAGGTGGEQYF.